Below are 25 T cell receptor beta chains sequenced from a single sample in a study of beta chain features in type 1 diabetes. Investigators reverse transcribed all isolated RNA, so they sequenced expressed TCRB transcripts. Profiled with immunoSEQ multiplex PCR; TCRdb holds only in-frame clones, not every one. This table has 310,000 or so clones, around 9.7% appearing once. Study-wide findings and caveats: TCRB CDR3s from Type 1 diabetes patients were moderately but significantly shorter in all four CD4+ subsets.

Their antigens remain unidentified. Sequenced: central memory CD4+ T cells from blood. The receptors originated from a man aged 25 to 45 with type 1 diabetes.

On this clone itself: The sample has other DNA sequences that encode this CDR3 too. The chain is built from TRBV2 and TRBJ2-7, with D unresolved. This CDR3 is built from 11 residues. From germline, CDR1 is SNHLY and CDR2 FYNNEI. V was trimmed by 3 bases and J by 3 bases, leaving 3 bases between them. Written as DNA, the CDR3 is TGTGCCAGCAGTGAGGTCTACGAGCAGTACTTC. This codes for CASSEVYEQYF.

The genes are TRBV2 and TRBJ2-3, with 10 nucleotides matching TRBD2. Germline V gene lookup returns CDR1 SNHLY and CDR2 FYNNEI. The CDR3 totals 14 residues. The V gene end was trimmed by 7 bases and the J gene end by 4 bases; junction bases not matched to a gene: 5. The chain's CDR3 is CASTASGGPDTQYF. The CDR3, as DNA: TGTGCCAGCACGGCTAGCGGGGGCCCAGATACGCAGTATTTT.

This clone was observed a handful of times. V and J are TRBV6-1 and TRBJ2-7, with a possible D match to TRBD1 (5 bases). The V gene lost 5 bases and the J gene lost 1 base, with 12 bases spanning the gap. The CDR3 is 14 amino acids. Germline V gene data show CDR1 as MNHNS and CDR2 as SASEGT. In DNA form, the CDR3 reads TGTGCCAGCAGTACCCGGACACTATCCTACGAGCAGTACTTC. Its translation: CASSTRTLSYEQYF.

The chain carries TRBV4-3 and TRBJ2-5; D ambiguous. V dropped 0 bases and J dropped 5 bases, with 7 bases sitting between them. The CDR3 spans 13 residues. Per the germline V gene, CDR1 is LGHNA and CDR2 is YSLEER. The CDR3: CASSQDLRETQYF. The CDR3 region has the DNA TGCGCCAGCAGCCAAGATTTACGGGAGACCCAGTACTTC.

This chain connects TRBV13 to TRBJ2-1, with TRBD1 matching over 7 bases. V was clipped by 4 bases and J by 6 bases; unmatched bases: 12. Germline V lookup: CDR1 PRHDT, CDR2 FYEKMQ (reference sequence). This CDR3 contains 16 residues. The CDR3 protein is CASSSETGSFGNEQFF. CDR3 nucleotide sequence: TGTGCCAGCAGCTCGGAGACAGGGAGTTTTGGCAATGAGCAGTTCTTC.

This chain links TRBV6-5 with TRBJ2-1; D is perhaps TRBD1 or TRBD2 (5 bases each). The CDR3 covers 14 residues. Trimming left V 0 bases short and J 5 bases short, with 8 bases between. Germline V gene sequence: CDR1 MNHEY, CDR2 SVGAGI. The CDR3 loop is CASSYSRDDNEQFF. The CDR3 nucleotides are TGTGCCAGCAGTTACTCAAGGGACGACAATGAGCAGTTCTTC.

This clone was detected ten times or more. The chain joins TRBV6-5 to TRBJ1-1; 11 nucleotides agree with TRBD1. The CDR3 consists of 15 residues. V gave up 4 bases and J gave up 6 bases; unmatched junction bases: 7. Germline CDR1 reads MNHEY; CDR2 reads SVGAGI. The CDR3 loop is CASSSPGQGVPEAFF. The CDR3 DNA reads TGTGCCAGCAGTTCCCCGGGACAGGGGGTCCCTGAAGCTTTCTTT.

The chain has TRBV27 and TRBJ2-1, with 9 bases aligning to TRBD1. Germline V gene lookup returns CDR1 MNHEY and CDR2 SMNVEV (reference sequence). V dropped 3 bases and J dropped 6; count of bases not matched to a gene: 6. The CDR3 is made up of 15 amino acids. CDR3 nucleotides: TGTGCCAGCAGTTTCGGACAGGGGTTGCGCAATGAGCAGTTCTTC. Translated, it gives CASSFGQGLRNEQFF.

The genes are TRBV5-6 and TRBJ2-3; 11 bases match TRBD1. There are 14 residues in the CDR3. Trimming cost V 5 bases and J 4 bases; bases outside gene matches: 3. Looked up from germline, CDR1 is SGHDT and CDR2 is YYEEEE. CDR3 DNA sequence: TGTGCCAGCAGGTGGACAGGGGGCGCAGATACGCAGTATTTT. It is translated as CASRWTGGADTQYF.

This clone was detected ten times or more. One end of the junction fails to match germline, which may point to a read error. The CDR3 DNA reads as TGTGCTAGCACGCGAGGCGGCAGAGGAGGCTACACCTTC. Translated: CASTRGGRGGYTF. This chain links TRBV7-7 with TRBJ1-2; D call uncertain. This CDR3 has 13 residues. Germline V lookup: CDR1 SSHAT, CDR2 FNYEAQ (reference sequence). The full variable domain, in which reference TRBV7-7 and TRBJ1-2 provide the parts outside the CDR3, is GAGVSQSPRYKVTKRGQDVTLRCDPISSHATLYWYQQALGQGPEFLTYFNYEAQPDKSGLPSDRFSAERPEGSISTLTIQRTEQRDSAMYRCASTRGGRGGYTFGSGTRLTVV.

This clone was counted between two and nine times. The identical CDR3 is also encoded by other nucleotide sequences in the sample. CDR3 residues: CASSPGHSGNTIYF. The DNA for the CDR3 is TGCGCCAGCAGCCCGGGACACTCTGGAAACACCATATATTTT. The chain carries TRBV5-1 and TRBJ1-3, with D possibly matching TRBD1 (6 bases). Trimming took off 4 bases at V and 0 bases at J, with 8 bases between the two ends. The CDR3 length is 14 residues. The V gene's germline CDR1 is SGHRS and CDR2 YFSETQ.

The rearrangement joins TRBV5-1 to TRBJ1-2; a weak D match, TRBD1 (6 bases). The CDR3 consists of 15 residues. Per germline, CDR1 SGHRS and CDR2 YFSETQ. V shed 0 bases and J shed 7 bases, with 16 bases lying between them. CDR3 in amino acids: CASSLEQGGTLGYTF. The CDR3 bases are TGCGCCAGCAGCTTGGAACAGGGAGGAACCCTTGGCTACACCTTC.

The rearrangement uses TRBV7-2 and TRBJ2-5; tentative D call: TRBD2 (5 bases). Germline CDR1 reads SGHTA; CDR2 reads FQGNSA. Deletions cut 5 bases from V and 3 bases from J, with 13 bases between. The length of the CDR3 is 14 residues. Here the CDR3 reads CASSALVFEETQYF. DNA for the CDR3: TGTGCCAGCAGCGCACTAGTTTTTGAAGAGACCCAGTACTTC.

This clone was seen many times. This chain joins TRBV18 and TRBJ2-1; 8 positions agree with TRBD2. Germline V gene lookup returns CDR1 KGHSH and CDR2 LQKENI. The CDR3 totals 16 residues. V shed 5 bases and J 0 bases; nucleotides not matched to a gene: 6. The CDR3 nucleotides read TGTGCCAGCTCATCAAATAGCGGGGACTCCTACAATGAGCAGTTCTTC. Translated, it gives CASSSNSGDSYNEQFF.

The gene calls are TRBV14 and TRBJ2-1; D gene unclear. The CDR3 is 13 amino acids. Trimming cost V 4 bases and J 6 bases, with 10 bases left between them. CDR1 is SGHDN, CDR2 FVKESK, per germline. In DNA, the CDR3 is TGTGCCAGCAGCCTCCGATTAAGCAATGAGCAGTTCTTC. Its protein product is CASSLRLSNEQFF.

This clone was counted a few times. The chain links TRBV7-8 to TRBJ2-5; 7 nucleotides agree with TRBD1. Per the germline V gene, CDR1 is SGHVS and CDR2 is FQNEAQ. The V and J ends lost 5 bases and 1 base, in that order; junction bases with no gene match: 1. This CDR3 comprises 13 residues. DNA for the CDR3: TGTGCCAGCAGCAGGGGGCTCCAAGAGACCCAGTACTTC. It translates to CASSRGLQETQYF.

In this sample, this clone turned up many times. The CDR3 DNA is TGTGCCAGTGCGAGGGCTAGCGGGCTTTCCGGCACAGATACGCAGTATTTT. It translates to CASARASGLSGTDTQYF. The J gene is TRBJ2-3, the V gene TRBV11-2; 8 bases agree with TRBD2. CDR3 size: 17 residues. The junction had 15 bases not matched to a gene; V was cut back by 9 bases and J by 1 base. Germline-derived CDR1 and CDR2 are SGHAT and FQNNGV.

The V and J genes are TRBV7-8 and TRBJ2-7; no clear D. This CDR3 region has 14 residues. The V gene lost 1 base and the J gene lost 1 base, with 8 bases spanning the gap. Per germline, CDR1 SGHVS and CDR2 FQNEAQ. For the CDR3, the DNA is TGTGCCAGCAGCTTAGTGAGCATTTCCTACGAGCAGTACTTC. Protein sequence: CASSLVSISYEQYF.

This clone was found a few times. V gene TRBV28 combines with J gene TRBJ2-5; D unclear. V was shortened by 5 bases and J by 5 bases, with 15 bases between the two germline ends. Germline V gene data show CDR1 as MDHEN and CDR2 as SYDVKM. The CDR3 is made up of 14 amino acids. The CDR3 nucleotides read TGTGCCAGCAGTCTAGTTCCGACCCTGGAGACCCAGTACTTC. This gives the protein CASSLVPTLETQYF.

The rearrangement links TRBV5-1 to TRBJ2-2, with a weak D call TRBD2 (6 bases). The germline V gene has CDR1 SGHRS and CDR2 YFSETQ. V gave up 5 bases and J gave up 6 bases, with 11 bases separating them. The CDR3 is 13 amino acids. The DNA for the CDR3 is TGCGCCAGCAGAAGGGAGGAGGCCGGGGAGCTGTTTTTT. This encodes CASRREEAGELFF.

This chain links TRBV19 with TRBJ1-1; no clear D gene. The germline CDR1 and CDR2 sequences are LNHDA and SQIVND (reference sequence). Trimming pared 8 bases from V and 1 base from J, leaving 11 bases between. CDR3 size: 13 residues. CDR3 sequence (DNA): TGTGCCAGTCACTTCCAGACGAACACTGAAGCTTTCTTT. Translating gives CASHFQTNTEAFF.

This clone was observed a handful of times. The CDR3 DNA sequence: TGTGCCAGCAGCAGTCCGGGACAGGTGAACACTGAAGCTTTCTTT. Encoded protein: CASSSPGQVNTEAFF. The chain recombines TRBV5-4 with TRBJ1-1, with 8 bases matching TRBD1. CDR1 is SGHNT, CDR2 YYREEE, per germline (reference sequence). The ends lost 4 bases at V and 0 bases at J; junction bases unmatched: 5. This CDR3 region has 15 residues.

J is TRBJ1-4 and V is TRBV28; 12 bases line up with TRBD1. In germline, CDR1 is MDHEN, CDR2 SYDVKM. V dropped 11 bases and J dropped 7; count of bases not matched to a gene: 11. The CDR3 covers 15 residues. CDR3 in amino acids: CAAWDRGPGSEKLFF. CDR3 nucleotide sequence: TGTGCCGCATGGGACAGGGGGCCTGGAAGTGAAAAACTGTTTTTT. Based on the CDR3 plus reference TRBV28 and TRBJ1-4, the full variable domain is DVKVTQSSRYLVKRTGEKVFLECVQDMDHENMFWYRQDPGLGLRLIYFSYDVKMKEKGDIPEGYSVSREKKERFSLILESASTNQTSMYLCAAWDRGPGSEKLFFGSGTQLSVL.

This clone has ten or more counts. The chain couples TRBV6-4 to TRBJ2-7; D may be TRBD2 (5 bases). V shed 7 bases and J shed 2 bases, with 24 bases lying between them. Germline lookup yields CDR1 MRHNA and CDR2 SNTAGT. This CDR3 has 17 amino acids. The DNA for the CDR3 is TGTGCCAGCACCCGTGGACCCCTTGAGGGTGGACCCTACGAGCAGTACTTC. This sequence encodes CASTRGPLEGGPYEQYF.

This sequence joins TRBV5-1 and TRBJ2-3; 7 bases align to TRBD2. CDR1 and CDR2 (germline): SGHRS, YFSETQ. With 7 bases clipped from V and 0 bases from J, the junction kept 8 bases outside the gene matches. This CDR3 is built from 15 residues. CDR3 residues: CASEVAGGSTDTQYF. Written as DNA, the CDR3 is TGCGCCAGCGAGGTAGCCGGGGGGAGCACAGATACGCAGTATTTT.